The 31 T cell receptor beta chains presented below share a single source sample, sequenced in a study of cytotoxic CD8 clonotypes in ibrutinib-treated CLL. Produced via immunoSEQ multiplex PCR; TCRdb's table is partial and in-frame only. The data contain roughly 29,000 clones, less than 75% of them seen just once; the ten biggest clones take up around 5%. Sequences were derived from PBMCs, sampled before ibrutinib treatment. The origin of the receptors is a human donor with chronic lymphocytic leukemia.

This clone was recorded only once. The rearrangement uses TRBV5-6 and TRBJ2-3; D unclear. The V gene lost 0 bases and the J gene lost 3 bases, with 11 bases spanning the gap. The length of the CDR3 is 15 residues. Looked up from germline, CDR1 is SGHDT and CDR2 is YYEEEE. CDR3 DNA sequence: TGTGCCAGCAGCTTGGTACTCCAAACAACAGATACGCAGTATTTT. This encodes CASSLVLQTTDTQYF.

This clone was observed a few times. V gene TRBV6-5 combines with J gene TRBJ1-4; D unresolved. Trimming removed 2 bases from V and 10 bases from J, with 14 bases in between. The CDR3 runs to 14 residues. CDR1 MNHEY and CDR2 SVGAGI come from the germline V gene. The CDR3 region is CASSYRAPLGKLFF. In DNA, the CDR3 is TGTGCCAGCAGTTACAGGGCCCCCTTAGGAAAACTGTTTTTT.

This sequence joins TRBV7-8 and TRBJ1-2; D gene uncertain. The V and J ends lost 5 bases and 9 bases respectively, with 10 bases between them. Germline V lookup: CDR1 SGHVS, CDR2 FQNEAQ. This CDR3 comprises 11 residues. The CDR3 is CASSPGRSYTF. The CDR3 DNA follows: TGTGCCAGCAGCCCCGGGCGAAGCTACACCTTC.

The chain recombines TRBV6-5 with TRBJ2-1, with D unresolved. In germline, CDR1 is MNHEY, CDR2 SVGAGI. V lost 2 bases and J lost 7, with 6 bases in between. The CDR3 totals 12 residues. The CDR3 bases are TGTGCCAGCAGTTACGGTCTAAATGAGCAGTTCTTC. Amino acid sequence: CASSYGLNEQFF.

This clone appeared a few times. The V gene is TRBV2, the J gene TRBJ2-3; 9 bases map to TRBD2. The CDR3 spans 16 residues. V shed 4 bases, J shed 0 bases, and the junction held 5 bases outside the gene matches. The V gene's germline CDR1 is SNHLY and CDR2 FYNNEI. CDR3 nucleotide sequence: TGTGCCAGCAGTGGCCCTAGCGGGGATAGCACAGATACGCAGTATTTT. This encodes CASSGPSGDSTDTQYF.

This clone has just a few counts. This rearrangement joins TRBV28 to TRBJ1-2; possible D gene TRBD1, 5 bases. The V gene lost 4 bases and the J gene lost 1 base, with 13 bases spanning the gap. This CDR3 has 15 residues. Germline lookup yields CDR1 MDHEN and CDR2 SYDVKM. The CDR3 sequence is CASSWQGENNYGYTF. DNA for the CDR3: TGTGCCAGCAGTTGGCAGGGAGAAAATAACTATGGCTACACCTTC.

This clone was detected a few times. The CDR3, as DNA: TGTGCCAGCAGTTACGGGATAAGCAGGGGGCTTGTTGGCTACACCTTC. It specifies CASSYGISRGLVGYTF. This sequence joins TRBV6-5 and TRBJ1-2, with 8 positions matching TRBD1. From germline, CDR1 is MNHEY and CDR2 SVGAGI. The trim removed 2 bases at V and 7 bases at J, leaving 12 bases unmatched. This CDR3 has 16 residues.

The rearrangement links TRBV9 to TRBJ1-2, with D tentatively TRBD1 (5 bases). V dropped 0 bases and J dropped 7 bases, with 16 bases sitting between them. Per germline, CDR1 SGDLS and CDR2 YYNGEE. The CDR3 length is 15 residues. The CDR3 sequence is CASSVGATGTAGYTF. The CDR3 DNA is TGTGCCAGCAGCGTAGGAGCAACCGGGACCGCTGGCTACACCTTC.

The V and J genes are TRBV18 and TRBJ2-5; D remains unclear. Germline CDR1 is KGHSH and CDR2 is LQKENI. The CDR3 runs 15 residues. V dropped 3 bases and J dropped 0 bases, with 11 bases sitting between them. CDR3 residues: CASSPDIGDQETQYF. CDR3 DNA sequence: TGTGCCAGCTCACCGGATATTGGGGACCAAGAGACCCAGTACTTC.

The chain joins TRBV6-5 to TRBJ2-7, with D possibly matching TRBD1 (6 bases). In germline, CDR1 is MNHEY, CDR2 SVGAGI. The V end was cut by 6 bases, the J end by 2 bases, with 17 bases between. The CDR3 extends over 15 amino acids. DNA for the CDR3: TGTGCCAGCAGGAACAGGGTTGGGGGAACCTACGAGCAGTACTTC. It translates to CASRNRVGGTYEQYF.

A few counts support this clone. The chain is built from TRBV7-8 and TRBJ2-2; D may be TRBD1 or TRBD2 (6 bases each). Trimming left V 1 base short and J 5 bases short, with 20 bases between. The CDR3 contains 18 residues. CDR1 SGHVS and CDR2 FQNEAQ come from the germline V gene. The CDR3 sequence is CASSLDRTRGRGTGELFF. The CDR3 nucleotides read TGTGCCAGCAGCTTAGATCGAACCCGGGGGCGTGGAACCGGGGAGCTGTTTTTT.

Of note for this clone: In the same sample, other DNA sequences code for this CDR3. The genes are TRBV7-3 and TRBJ2-1; maybe TRBD2 (6 bases). This CDR3 comprises 15 residues. Germline V lookup: CDR1 SGHTA, CDR2 FQGTGA. Trimming cost V 2 bases and J 0 bases, with 8 bases left between them. The CDR3 nucleotides are TGTGCCAGCAGCTTAGGGGACTCCTCCTACAATGAGCAGTTCTTC. Protein: CASSLGDSSYNEQFF.

V and J are TRBV5-1 and TRBJ2-7; D is perhaps TRBD2 (5 bases). Trimming removed 0 bases from V and 2 bases from J, with 9 bases in between. The CDR3 has 14 amino acids. CDR1 is SGHRS and CDR2 is YFSETQ in the germline V gene. The DNA of the CDR3 is TGCGCCAGCAGCTTGGGCAATAGCGCCTACGAGCAGTACTTC. Amino acids: CASSLGNSAYEQYF. Looking up the rest from reference TRBV5-1 and TRBJ2-7 gives the full variable domain: KAGVTQTPRYLIKTRGQQVTLSCSPISGHRSVSWYQQTPGQGLQFLFEYFSETQRNKGNFPGRFSGRQFSNSRSEMNVSTLELGDSALYLCASSLGNSAYEQYFGPGTRLTVT.

The chain couples TRBV29-1 to TRBJ1-2; TRBD1 aligns across 7 bases. The CDR3 has 14 amino acids. Germline V lookup: CDR1 SQVTM, CDR2 ANQGSEA. V lost 6 bases to trimming and J lost 7 bases; unmatched junction nucleotides: 14. The CDR3 sequence is CSVPEGQAIVGYTF. The DNA for the CDR3 is TGCAGCGTCCCCGAAGGACAGGCAATAGTTGGCTACACCTTC.

The chain carries TRBV27 and TRBJ2-1; 10 bases map to TRBD1. There are 14 residues in the CDR3. V lost 5 bases to trimming and J lost 5 bases; unmatched junction nucleotides: 3. Germline values: CDR1 MNHEY, CDR2 SMNVEV (reference sequence). CDR3 sequence (DNA): TGTGCCAGCAGTCGGGACAGGGGTAACAATGAGCAGTTCTTC. Protein product: CASSRDRGNNEQFF.

The genes are TRBV9 and TRBJ2-1; 14 bases match TRBD2. The CDR3 length is 17 residues. Germline V CDR1 and CDR2: SGDLS, YYNGEE. J gave up 1 base and V 4 bases, and 4 bases lay outside the gene matches. CDR3 amino acids: CASSRRLAGGSYNEQFF. The CDR3 bases are TGTGCCAGCAGCAGACGACTAGCGGGAGGGTCCTACAATGAGCAGTTCTTC.

The chain combines TRBV5-1 with TRBJ2-3; 8 positions agree with TRBD1. The V gene's germline CDR1 is SGHRS and CDR2 YFSETQ. The CDR3 spans 15 residues. With V trimmed by 5 bases and J by 7 bases, 12 bases remained unmatched. CDR3 coding DNA: TGCGCCAGCAGTGCCGGGGGCCAGGGGGCCAATACGCAGTATTTT. Residues: CASSAGGQGANTQYF.

J is TRBJ1-2 and V is TRBV19; 9 bases match TRBD1. The V and J ends lost 6 bases and 0 bases, in that order; junction bases with no gene match: 8. Looked up from germline, CDR1 is LNHDA and CDR2 is SQIVND (reference sequence). CDR3 length equals 16 residues. The CDR3 sequence is CASSYRTGGANYGYTF. The DNA for the CDR3 is TGTGCCAGTAGCTACCGCACAGGGGGCGCTAACTATGGCTACACCTTC.

J is TRBJ2-7 and V is TRBV6-5, with D hard to call. This CDR3 contains 13 residues. Trimming stripped 0 bases from V and 3 bases from J, with 6 bases between. Germline V gives CDR1 MNHEY, CDR2 SVGAGI. CDR3 nucleotide sequence: TGTGCCAGCAGTTACTCACAGCACTACGAGCAGTACTTC. This gives the protein CASSYSQHYEQYF.

This clone was counted a few times. The chain recombines TRBV5-1 with TRBJ2-3; D unresolved. V dropped 5 bases and J dropped 1 base, with 8 bases sitting between them. Germline V gene lookup returns CDR1 SGHRS and CDR2 YFSETQ. The CDR3 consists of 13 residues. The CDR3 sequence: CASRVVGTDTQYF. CDR3 in DNA: TGCGCCAGCAGGGTAGTTGGCACAGATACGCAGTATTTT.

The V gene is TRBV29-1, the J gene TRBJ2-1; the D gene is possibly TRBD2 (5 bases). V was trimmed by 3 bases and J by 0 bases, leaving 12 bases between them. This CDR3 comprises 15 residues. Germline loops: CDR1 SQVTM, CDR2 ANQGSEA. The CDR3 spells CSVDTRESSYNEQFF. As DNA, the CDR3 is TGCAGCGTTGATACGAGGGAGAGCTCCTACAATGAGCAGTTCTTC.

This clone was found a few times. This rearrangement joins TRBV10-2 to TRBJ2-5; TRBD2 matches 11 bases. Trimming at V came to 11 bases and at J to 4 bases, leaving 15 bases not matched to a gene. CDR1 is WSHSY and CDR2 is SAAADI in the germline V gene. The CDR3 consists of 16 residues. The DNA for the CDR3 is TGCGCCGCCAGGTCTTCACTAGCGGGAGTCTCAGAGACCCAGTACTTC. Its translation is CAARSSLAGVSETQYF.

This clone has just a few counts. V usage is TRBV28 and J usage is TRBJ2-1, with no clear D. CDR3 length: 17 residues. CDR1 is MDHEN and CDR2 is SYDVKM in the germline V gene. Trimming took off 5 bases at V and 7 bases at J, with 24 bases between the two ends. The CDR3 here is CASSRRTPTRQGNEQFF. CDR3 sequence (DNA): TGTGCCAGCAGTCGACGAACCCCCACACGCCAAGGGAATGAGCAGTTCTTC.

CDR3 loop: CASSQDYRGQGIGNTIYF. CDR3 bases: TGCGCCAGCAGCCAAGATTATAGGGGACAGGGAATAGGAAACACCATATATTTT. The J gene is TRBJ1-3, the V gene TRBV4-1; 9 bases align to TRBD1. Germline CDR1 is MGHRA and CDR2 is YSYEKL. Trimming removed 0 bases from V and 4 bases from J; junction bases left unmatched: 10. There are 18 residues in the CDR3.

This clone was seen a few times. V gene TRBV7-9 combines with J gene TRBJ2-1; D could derive from TRBD1 or TRBD2 (6 bases each). Trimming pared 4 bases from V and 1 base from J, leaving 11 bases between. The CDR3 contains 15 residues. CDR1 is SEHNR and CDR2 is FQNEAQ in the germline V gene (reference sequence). The CDR3 sequence is CASSSRGASYNEQFF. The DNA of the CDR3 is TGTGCCAGCAGCTCAAGGGGGGCATCCTACAATGAGCAGTTCTTC.

The gene calls are TRBV5-6 and TRBJ1-2; D not certain. In germline, CDR1 is SGHDT, CDR2 YYEEEE. There are 14 residues in the CDR3. V was pared by 4 bases and J by 5 bases, with 15 bases between. The CDR3 nucleotides read TGTGCCAGCAGCCCGGCAGCGGTTATTTATGGCTACACCTTC. Protein product: CASSPAAVIYGYTF.

Many counts were recorded for this clone. V is TRBV18 and J is TRBJ1-4, with D perhaps matching TRBD1 (5 bases). Germline V lookup: CDR1 KGHSH, CDR2 LQKENI. This CDR3 contains 16 residues. V lost 3 bases to trimming and J lost 6 bases, with 17 bases between them. The CDR3 DNA follows: TGTGCCAGCTCACCCACAGTGGGGGTCCTTGATGAAAAACTGTTTTTT. Translated: CASSPTVGVLDEKLFF.

CDR3 nucleotide sequence: TGTGCCAGCAGCGTAGAGGGCAGGGGGAGGAACACAGATACGCAGTATTTT. It codes for CASSVEGRGRNTDTQYF. The chain couples TRBV9 to TRBJ2-3; perhaps TRBD1 as D (7 bases). The germline CDR1 and CDR2 sequences are SGDLS and YYNGEE. The CDR3 length is 17 residues. Trimming removed 0 bases from V and 2 bases from J, with 16 bases in between.

Only a few counts were recorded for this clone. This chain uses TRBV2 with TRBJ2-5; D may be TRBD2 (5 bases). Germline V gives CDR1 SNHLY, CDR2 FYNNEI. This CDR3 comprises 14 residues. The V end lost 5 bases, the J end lost 3 bases, and 13 bases lay between the germline ends. The CDR3: CASSRRPSKETQYF. CDR3 coding DNA: TGTGCCAGCAGTCGTCGGCCTAGCAAAGAGACCCAGTACTTC.

This clone showed up just a few times. The chain employs TRBV5-8 and TRBJ2-3; 7 bases match TRBD1. Trimming cost V 5 bases and J 1 base; bases outside gene matches: 4. The CDR3 extends over 14 amino acids. Germline V CDR1 and CDR2: SGHTS, YDEGEE. CDR3 DNA sequence: TGTGCCAGCAGTACAGGGGACGGCACAGATACGCAGTATTTT. This codes for CASSTGDGTDTQYF.

The rearrangement uses TRBV19 and TRBJ1-2; TRBD1 is a possible D gene (5 bases). This CDR3 spans 15 amino acids. V gave up 9 bases and J gave up 4 bases, with 21 bases separating them. Germline CDR1 reads LNHDA; CDR2 reads SQIVND (reference sequence). The CDR3 coding sequence is TGTGCCAGCAATCCCGGACAAGGACTTTCCTATGGCTACACCTTC. As protein: CASNPGQGLSYGYTF.